This passage covers 13 T cell receptor beta chains from one sample sequenced in a study of T-cell memory formation after mild COVID-19. TCRdb independently ran MiXCR on the 5' RACE reads; one entry per CDR3 protein. This table holds about 140,000 distinct CDR3 sequences, about 14% found once. The source material was PBMCs or a T cell subset sorted from them (not recorded which). The receptors originated from an adult woman who had mild COVID-19 (a few samples of this study predate the infection). Cell type and time point are not known.

The gene calls are TRBV7-2 and TRBJ2-7; 7 positions agree with TRBD2. Germline CDR1 SGHTA, CDR2 FQGNSA. The CDR3 runs to 16 residues. J lost 6 bases, V lost 5 bases, and 16 bases had no gene match. CDR3 DNA sequence: TGTGCCAGCAGCCCAAGGGACTTGGGGGAGGGCCTCGAGCAGTACTTC. This gives the protein CASSPRDLGEGLEQYF.

In this sample, this clonotype turned up a few times. This CDR3 is CASSADRYQETQYF. For the CDR3, the DNA is TGTGCCAGCAGCGCGGACAGGTACCAAGAGACCCAGTACTTC. The rearrangement joins TRBV5-4 to TRBJ2-5, with 7 bases aligning to TRBD1. CDR1 SGHNT and CDR2 YYREEE come from the germline V gene (reference sequence). The V gene end was trimmed by 4 bases and the J gene end by 0 bases; junction bases not matched to a gene: 3. This CDR3 comprises 14 residues.

This clonotype was seen a few times. The rearrangement joins TRBV10-3 to TRBJ2-7; 8 bases match TRBD1. Germline V gene data show CDR1 as ENHRY and CDR2 as SYGVKD. The ends lost 11 bases at V and 0 bases at J; junction bases unmatched: 15. The CDR3 has 16 residues. This CDR3 reads CAAQGASGGNSYEQYF. The CDR3 DNA reads as TGTGCCGCCCAGGGGGCGAGCGGAGGTAACTCCTACGAGCAGTACTTC.

In this sample, this clonotype turned up a few times. This chain uses TRBV27 with TRBJ2-3, with a weak D call TRBD1 (5 bases). Deletions cut 3 bases from V and 4 bases from J, with 17 bases between. CDR1 is MNHEY and CDR2 is SMNVEV in the germline V gene (reference sequence). The CDR3 extends over 16 amino acids. The CDR3 nucleotides are TGTGCCAGCAGTTTTCGTCTGGGTTTGGGGCCAGATACGCAGTATTTT. Amino acids: CASSFRLGLGPDTQYF.

The rearrangement links TRBV20-1 to TRBJ2-5; TRBD2 is a possible D gene (7 bases). CDR1 is DFQATT, CDR2 SNEGSKA, per germline (reference sequence). Between the trimmed V and J ends, which lost 6 bases and 4 bases, there was a span of 21 bases. The CDR3 spans 15 residues. In DNA form, the CDR3 reads TGCAGTGCGGAAGCGGGACAACCCTTTTTAGAGACCCAGTACTTC. Translated, it gives CSAEAGQPFLETQYF.

V and J are TRBV5-1 and TRBJ2-7, with 7 positions matching TRBD2. Unmatched junction bases numbered 6, after V lost 0 bases and J lost 0 bases. This CDR3 has 16 amino acids. Germline V gene data show CDR1 as SGHRS and CDR2 as YFSETQ. In nucleotides, the CDR3 is TGCGCCAGCAGCTTGGGTTCTAGCGGACCCTCCTACGAGCAGTACTTC. Protein product: CASSLGSSGPSYEQYF. The whole variable domain, remainder taken from reference TRBV5-1 and TRBJ2-7, is KAGVTQTPRYLIKTRGQQVTLSCSPISGHRSVSWYQQTPGQGLQFLFEYFSETQRNKGNFPGRFSGRQFSNSRSEMNVSTLELGDSALYLCASSLGSSGPSYEQYFGPGTRLTVT.

This clonotype was found a few times. The chain is built from TRBV6-6 and TRBJ1-5; 11 bases agree with TRBD1. CDR3 length equals 15 residues. Germline values: CDR1 MNHNY, CDR2 SVGAGI (reference sequence). The trim removed 5 bases at V and 3 bases at J, leaving 3 bases unmatched. The CDR3 protein is CASSPGQGDNQPQHF. CDR3 nucleotide sequence: TGTGCCAGCAGTCCGGGACAGGGGGACAATCAGCCCCAGCATTTT.

The chain recombines TRBV7-6 with TRBJ2-5, with 10 bases matching TRBD2. Germline V gene data show CDR1 as SGHVS and CDR2 as FNYEAQ. V gave up 5 bases and J gave up 1 base; unmatched junction bases: 13. The CDR3 totals 18 residues. The CDR3 coding sequence is TGTGCCAGCAGCCCCGGGACTAGCGTCTTTCCCCTCCAAGAGACCCAGTACTTC. Amino acids: CASSPGTSVFPLQETQYF. The full variable domain, in which reference TRBV7-6 and TRBJ2-5 provide the parts outside the CDR3, is GAGVSQSPRYKVTKRGQDVALRCDPISGHVSLYWYRQALGQGPEFLTYFNYEAQQDKSGLPNDRFSAERPEGSISTLTIQRTEQRDSAMYRCASSPGTSVFPLQETQYFGPGTRLLVL.

This clonotype was seen a handful of times. J is TRBJ2-3 and V is TRBV30; 8 bases fit TRBD2. Germline trimming cut 2 bases from V and 11 bases from J; bases unmatched to any gene: 6. This CDR3 has 12 residues. The V gene's germline CDR1 is GTSNPN and CDR2 SVGIG (reference sequence). The CDR3 here is CAWSQPGLEQYF. The CDR3, as DNA: TGTGCCTGGAGTCAGCCGGGACTAGAGCAGTATTTT.

CDR3 region: CSASAGTSVSYEQYF. CDR3 DNA sequence: TGCAGTGCTAGCGCCGGGACTAGCGTGTCCTACGAGCAGTACTTC. This chain connects TRBV20-1 to TRBJ2-7, with 10 positions matching TRBD2. Trimming took 3 bases from V and 1 from J; bases not matched to a gene: 6. The CDR3 contains 15 residues. CDR1 is DFQATT and CDR2 is SNEGSKA in the germline V gene (reference sequence).

This clonotype was recorded a few times. Here the CDR3 reads CSATGGTDSYNEQFF. CDR3 nucleotide sequence: TGCAGTGCTACCGGCGGGACAGACAGTTACAATGAGCAGTTCTTC. J is TRBJ2-1 and V is TRBV20-1, with D tentatively TRBD1 (7 bases). The CDR3 is made up of 15 amino acids. Between the trimmed V and J ends, which lost 4 bases and 4 bases, there was a span of 17 bases. Looked up from germline, CDR1 is DFQATT and CDR2 is SNEGSKA (reference sequence).

The chain employs TRBV7-9 and TRBJ2-1; a possible D gene is TRBD1 (6 bases). The CDR3 covers 17 residues. CDR1 SEHNR and CDR2 FQNEAQ come from the germline V gene (reference sequence). V lost 4 bases to trimming and J lost 0 bases, with 16 bases between them. CDR3 protein: CASSSGRQALSYNEQFF. The CDR3, as DNA: TGTGCCAGCAGCTCGGGCAGACAGGCCCTCTCCTACAATGAGCAGTTCTTC.

A few counts support this clonotype. The chain links TRBV12-3 or TRBV12-4 to TRBJ2-1; 10 bases line up with TRBD2. The trim removed 5 bases at V and 14 bases at J, leaving 9 bases unmatched. The CDR3 extends over 13 amino acids. CDR3 sequence reads: CASSPHKSGGEFF. CDR3 coding DNA: TGTGCCAGCAGTCCCCACAAGAGCGGGGGGGAGTTCTTC.